These 13 T cell receptor beta chains came from one sample sequenced in a study of identical twins. A single record per CDR3 protein comes from TCRdb applying MiXCR to the 5' RACE reads. The profile shows a few hundred thousand distinct CDR3 sequences, over 12% of them singletons. These sequences were also reported in another study, on yellow fever vaccine responses in identical twins.

Sequencing was performed on CD4+ T cells sorted from blood. These receptors were obtained from a woman aged 18-29 years in good health.

V gene TRBV20-1 combines with J gene TRBJ2-5; 10 bases map to TRBD2. The CDR3 is 15 amino acids. Germline V gives CDR1 DFQATT, CDR2 SNEGSKA (reference sequence). With 0 bases clipped from V and 4 bases from J, the junction kept 5 bases outside the gene matches. This CDR3 is CSARDPSSGRETQYF. In nucleotides, the CDR3 is TGCAGTGCTAGAGATCCGTCTAGCGGGAGAGAGACCCAGTACTTC.

V gene TRBV28 combines with J gene TRBJ1-4, with a tentative D call TRBD1 (5 bases). V lost 5 bases to trimming and J lost 8 bases, with 15 bases between them. The CDR3 sequence is 14 residues long. Germline CDR1 is MDHEN and CDR2 is SYDVKM. CDR3: CASSGTNMGEKLFF. The CDR3 nucleotides are TGTGCCAGCAGTGGGACCAATATGGGGGAAAAACTGTTTTTT.

This chain uses TRBV12-3 or TRBV12-4 with TRBJ2-1, with TRBD2 identical over 9 bases. J gave up 10 bases and V 5 bases, and 9 bases lay outside the gene matches. The CDR3 contains 14 residues. CDR3 protein: CASSPSGSGSEQFF. In DNA, the CDR3 is TGTGCCAGCAGTCCGTCGGGTAGCGGGAGCGAGCAGTTCTTC.

The rearrangement uses TRBV7-6 and TRBJ2-1, with 8 nucleotides matching TRBD1. This CDR3 is built from 16 residues. Germline V gives CDR1 SGHVS, CDR2 FNYEAQ. J was trimmed by 3 bases and V by 1 base; bases with no gene match: 5. The DNA for the CDR3 is TGTGCCAGCAGCTTAGGTGGACAGGGCGGCTACAATGAGCAGTTCTTC. Protein sequence: CASSLGGQGGYNEQFF.

This clonotype has a count of ten or more. The J gene is TRBJ1-5, the V gene TRBV6-1; D is possibly TRBD1 (5 bases). Germline CDR1 is MNHNS and CDR2 is SASEGT. The CDR3 totals 14 residues. V lost 6 bases, J lost 7 bases, and 16 bases lay in between. The CDR3 loop is CASSSPGSGQPQHF. The CDR3 bases are TGTGCCAGCAGCAGCCCAGGGTCCGGCCAGCCCCAGCATTTT.

This rearrangement joins TRBV9 to TRBJ1-6, with a possible D match to TRBD1 (5 bases). Trimming cost V 2 bases and J 0 bases, with 12 bases left between them. CDR3 length: 17 amino acids. Germline CDR1 SGDLS, CDR2 YYNGEE. In DNA, the CDR3 is TGTGCCAGCAGCGTTTTAGGGGCAGTCTCCTATAATTCACCCCTCCACTTT. It yields the protein CASSVLGAVSYNSPLHF.

The chain combines TRBV6-1 with TRBJ2-1; 8 nucleotides align to TRBD1. CDR1 and CDR2 from the germline V gene are MNHNS and SASEGT. This CDR3 contains 14 residues. V gave up 6 bases and J gave up 7 bases; unmatched junction bases: 8. Written as DNA, the CDR3 is TGTGCCAGCAGCCCCGGACAGGGACGGAATGAGCAGTTCTTC. This encodes CASSPGQGRNEQFF.

In its sample, this clonotype was seen a few times. This rearrangement joins TRBV11-3 to TRBJ2-1; TRBD1 agrees at 7 bases. The CDR3 is made up of 14 amino acids. The V and J ends lost 4 bases and 4 bases, in that order; junction bases with no gene match: 4. CDR1 SGHNT and CDR2 YENEEA come from the germline V gene. CDR3 sequence reads: CASSYRDSYNEQFF. The DNA for the CDR3 is TGTGCCAGCAGCTACCGGGACAGTTACAATGAGCAGTTCTTC.

In its sample, this clonotype was seen many times. The chain uses TRBV20-1 and TRBJ2-5; 13 bases fit TRBD2. Germline CDR1 and CDR2: DFQATT and SNEGSKA (reference sequence). The CDR3 is 13 amino acids. Trimming removed 6 bases from V and 4 bases from J; junction bases left unmatched: 2. The CDR3 DNA is TGCAGTGCCGGACTAGCGGGGGTAGAGACCCAGTACTTC. As protein: CSAGLAGVETQYF.

The rearrangement joins TRBV7-9 to TRBJ2-1; D unresolved. This CDR3 region has 12 residues. Trimming pared 5 bases from V and 9 bases from J, leaving 11 bases between. Germline V CDR1 and CDR2: SEHNR, FQNEAQ (reference sequence). CDR3 loop: CASSLLTFEQFF. CDR3 bases: TGTGCCAGCAGCCTTCTTACCTTTGAGCAGTTCTTC. Looking up the rest from reference TRBV7-9 and TRBJ2-1 gives the full variable domain: DTGVSQNPRHKITKRGQNVTFRCDPISEHNRLYWYRQTLGQGPEFLTYFQNEAQLEKSRLLSDRFSAERPKGSFSTLEIQRTEQGDSAMYLCASSLLTFEQFFGPGTRLTVL.

The V gene is TRBV28, the J gene TRBJ2-3; D not certain. Germline CDR1 is MDHEN and CDR2 is SYDVKM. The CDR3 extends over 14 amino acids. The V and J ends lost 4 bases and 2 bases respectively, with 10 bases between them. CDR3 in DNA: TGTGCCAGCAGTTCTGGCCCGCCCACAGATACGCAGTATTTT. Translating gives CASSSGPPTDTQYF.

In this sample, this clonotype turned up a few times. The gene calls are TRBV20-1 and TRBJ1-2; D possibly corresponds to TRBD1 (5 bases). The germline CDR1 and CDR2 sequences are DFQATT and SNEGSKA (reference sequence). The CDR3 covers 15 residues. The V end was cut by 2 bases, the J end by 3 bases, with 16 bases between. In nucleotides, the CDR3 is TGCAGTGCTAGATCGAGCGGGGCGTTGGACTATGGCTACACCTTC. This codes for CSARSSGALDYGYTF.

This clonotype was counted ten times or more. This rearrangement joins TRBV12-3 or TRBV12-4 to TRBJ2-5; TRBD1 matches 8 bases. CDR3 length equals 16 residues. The trim removed 5 bases at V and 5 bases at J, leaving 13 bases unmatched. The CDR3 spells CASSPKGPDRVETQYF. The CDR3 DNA sequence: TGTGCCAGCAGTCCAAAAGGCCCGGACAGGGTCGAGACCCAGTACTTC.